This TCR beta chain was sequenced for a study of T-cell memory formation after mild COVID-19. Germline V lookup: CDR1 MNHEY, CDR2 SVGAGI. Trimming left V 6 bases short and J 0 bases short, with 17 bases between. The CDR3 consists of 16 residues. Libraries for TCRalpha and TCRbeta carried sample barcodes and unique molecular identifiers via 5'RACE. TCRdb re-called the 5' RACE reads with MiXCR, one entry per CDR3 protein. The sample contains under 550,000 distinct CDR3 sequences, 15% to 20% of which appear only once. Study observations and caveats: CD4+ contracting clones were found mainly in CM and EM, and CD8+ ones in EMRA.

A few counts support this clonotype. The antigen is not known. The V call is TRBV6-5, the J call TRBJ1-1; D perhaps matches TRBD1 (5 bases). This receptor was identified in an adult woman who had mild COVID-19 (a few samples of this study predate the infection). Cell type and time point are not known. Material: PBMCs or a T cell subset sorted from them (not recorded which). CDR3 protein: CASSHDRPTMNTEAFF. DNA of the CDR3: TGTGCCAGCAGCCACGACAGACCAACTATGAACACTGAAGCTTTCTTT.